Below are 27 T cell receptor beta chains sequenced from a single sample in a study of T cell changes during pregnancy in multiple sclerosis. Some clones are missing from TCRdb's copy, which holds only in-frame ones; the method was immunoSEQ multiplex PCR. The data show 40,000 to 45,000 clones, roughly nine tenths seen once. The sample in question was CD4+ T cells from peripheral blood mononuclear cells, obtained in the first trimester of pregnancy. The receptors originated from a female donor with multiple sclerosis, enrolled in a pregnancy study.

The J gene is TRBJ1-3, the V gene TRBV6-1; the D is unclear. The germline V and J ends were trimmed by 0 bases and 2 bases, with 11 bases remaining between them. Looked up from germline, CDR1 is MNHNS and CDR2 is SASEGT. This CDR3 has 16 residues. CDR3 sequence: CASSEARWTPGNTIYF. CDR3 coding DNA: TGTGCCAGCAGTGAAGCGCGCTGGACTCCTGGAAACACCATATATTTT.

The chain couples TRBV7-2 to TRBJ2-5, with TRBD2 identical over 12 bases. Germline V gene data show CDR1 as SGHTA and CDR2 as FQGNSA. This CDR3 comprises 15 residues. V was clipped by 3 bases and J by 5 bases; unmatched bases: 4. The CDR3 nucleotides read TGTGCCAGCAGCTTGGCTAGCGGGAGGGGGGAGACCCAGTACTTC. Its protein is CASSLASGRGETQYF.

The chain joins TRBV7-2 to TRBJ1-2, with a weak D call TRBD1 (6 bases). The CDR3 has 14 amino acids. Germline values: CDR1 SGHTA, CDR2 FQGNSA. Between the trimmed V and J ends, which lost 1 base and 8 bases, there was a span of 14 bases. In nucleotides, the CDR3 is TGTGCCAGCAGCTTAGGGGGCCAGGGGCAGGGCTACACCTTC. It encodes CASSLGGQGQGYTF. Variable domain in full (rest from reference TRBV7-2 and TRBJ1-2): GAGVSQSPSNKVTEKGKDVELRCDPISGHTALYWYRQSLGQGLEFLIYFQGNSAPDKSGLPSDRFSAERTGGSVSTLTIQRTQQEDSAVYLCASSLGGQGQGYTFGSGTRLTVV.

Concerning this clone: This specimen includes other DNA sequences encoding the same CDR3. The rearrangement links TRBV27 to TRBJ2-1; D unresolved. V was clipped by 4 bases and J by 0 bases, with 7 bases between them. The CDR3 runs to 14 residues. CDR1 MNHEY and CDR2 SMNVEV come from the germline V gene (reference sequence). CDR3 sequence: CASSSGFSYNEQFF. CDR3 coding DNA: TGTGCCAGCAGTTCCGGGTTCTCCTACAATGAGCAGTTCTTC.

The chain is built from TRBV5-4 and TRBJ2-7; no firm D call. CDR1 and CDR2 (germline): SGHNT, YYREEE (reference sequence). CDR3 length: 12 amino acids. V was cut by 0 bases and J by 3 bases, with 4 bases left in between. CDR3 DNA sequence: TGTGCCAGCAGCTTGGATCTCTACGAGCAGTACTTC. Translated: CASSLDLYEQYF.

V gene TRBV29-1 combines with J gene TRBJ2-1, with 11 bases identical to TRBD2. Germline CDR1 is SQVTM and CDR2 is ANQGSEA. The V segment lost 3 bases and the J segment 8 bases; nucleotides outside the gene matches: 12. The CDR3 consists of 16 residues. In nucleotides, the CDR3 is TGCAGCGTTGAGCGCGTAGCGGGAGGGAAGGGCCATGAGCAGTTCTTC. Translating gives CSVERVAGGKGHEQFF.

The chain combines TRBV19 with TRBJ1-4, with no clear D. Trimming pared 6 bases from V and 2 bases from J, leaving 7 bases between. This CDR3 spans 13 amino acids. Germline-derived CDR1 and CDR2 are LNHDA and SQIVND (reference sequence). Here the CDR3 reads CASRGQTNEKLFF. The CDR3 coding sequence is TGTGCCAGTAGGGGCCAGACTAATGAAAAACTGTTTTTT.

This clone was counted between two and nine times. The rearrangement uses TRBV6-6 and TRBJ1-1; the D is unclear. The V end was cut by 6 bases, the J end by 1 base, with 9 bases between. This CDR3 has 13 amino acids. CDR1 is MNHNY and CDR2 is SVGAGI in the germline V gene (reference sequence). The CDR3 protein is CASRPVPNTEAFF. For the CDR3, the DNA is TGTGCCAGCAGGCCGGTCCCGAACACTGAAGCTTTCTTT.

V gene TRBV28 combines with J gene TRBJ2-1, with 9 bases fitting TRBD2. The CDR3 extends over 16 amino acids. Per germline, CDR1 MDHEN and CDR2 SYDVKM. The ends lost 6 bases at V and 9 bases at J; junction bases unmatched: 15. The CDR3 sequence: CASSPFHSGRRGEQFF. CDR3 coding DNA: TGTGCCAGCAGCCCATTCCACAGCGGGAGGAGGGGTGAGCAGTTCTTC.

This chain uses TRBV5-5 with TRBJ2-7; TRBD1 matches 7 bases. The junction had 9 bases not matched to a gene; V was cut back by 6 bases and J by 6 bases. This CDR3 spans 13 amino acids. CDR1 SGHKS and CDR2 YYEKEE come from the germline V gene (reference sequence). In nucleotides, the CDR3 is TGTGCCAGCACCAGATCGACAGGGCTCGAGCAGTACTTC. This encodes CASTRSTGLEQYF.

This clone has only one observation. The rearrangement joins TRBV19 to TRBJ1-6, with TRBD1 as a possible D gene (6 bases). The V end was cut by 6 bases, the J end by 5 bases, with 11 bases between. CDR1 is LNHDA, CDR2 SQIVND, per germline (reference sequence). The CDR3 sequence is 14 residues long. The CDR3 is CASRNNRDNSPLHF. The CDR3 nucleotides read TGTGCCAGTAGAAATAACAGGGATAATTCACCCCTCCACTTT.

This clone occurred once. The chain recombines TRBV7-3 with TRBJ2-6; D gene uncertain. The CDR3 runs to 15 residues. Trimming stripped 3 bases from V and 2 bases from J, with 8 bases between. Germline CDR1 is SGHTA and CDR2 is FQGTGA. The DNA of the CDR3 is TGTGCCAGCAGCTTTTTAGGAGCTGGGGCCAACGTCCTGACTTTC. This translates into CASSFLGAGANVLTF.

This clone has a single count. The rearrangement links TRBV6-5 to TRBJ2-2; tentative D call: TRBD2 (5 bases). Trimming removed 5 bases from V and 5 bases from J, with 6 bases in between. The CDR3 has 12 residues. The V gene's germline CDR1 is MNHEY and CDR2 SVGAGI. The CDR3 protein is CASSGGTGELFF. CDR3 nucleotides: TGTGCCAGCAGTGGAGGAACCGGGGAGCTGTTTTTT.

V is TRBV9 and J is TRBJ2-2; 7 positions agree with TRBD2. The CDR3 is 15 residues long. Trimming cost V 0 bases and J 6 bases; bases outside gene matches: 5. CDR1 SGDLS and CDR2 YYNGEE come from the germline V gene. CDR3 region: CASSVVGGEAGELFF. In DNA form, the CDR3 reads TGTGCCAGCAGCGTAGTTGGGGGGGAGGCCGGGGAGCTGTTTTTT.

V and J are TRBV19 and TRBJ2-3; D is uncertain. Per germline, CDR1 LNHDA and CDR2 SQIVND (reference sequence). This CDR3 region has 15 residues. Trimming stripped 5 bases from V and 0 bases from J, with 12 bases between. The CDR3 region has the DNA TGTGCCAGTAGTCGTCAGTCCGCTAGCACAGATACGCAGTATTTT. Its translation is CASSRQSASTDTQYF.

The genes are TRBV18 and TRBJ1-2, with unresolved D. Trimming cost V 0 bases and J 8 bases, with 13 bases left between them. Germline-derived CDR1 and CDR2 are KGHSH and LQKENI. The CDR3 totals 14 residues. The DNA for the CDR3 is TGTGCCAGCTCACCACCCGATGCTTTCGGGGGCTACACCTTC. It translates to CASSPPDAFGGYTF.

A few counts support this clone. The chain is built from TRBV6-6 and TRBJ2-5, with 12 bases fitting TRBD2. V shed 6 bases and J 6 bases; nucleotides not matched to a gene: 8. This CDR3 region has 15 residues. Germline V gene lookup returns CDR1 MNHNY and CDR2 SVGAGI (reference sequence). DNA for the CDR3: TGTGCCAGCAGCCCTGCTAGCGGGAGGGGGAAGACCCAGTACTTC. Amino acid sequence: CASSPASGRGKTQYF.

The CDR3 bases are TGTGCCAGCACCCGGCAGGGGCCTAACACCGGGGAGCTGTTTTTT. Its translation is CASTRQGPNTGELFF. The chain recombines TRBV2 with TRBJ2-2, with D possibly TRBD1 on 6 matching bases. The CDR3 spans 15 residues. The V end lost 7 bases, the J end lost 2 bases, and 14 bases lay between the germline ends. Germline V CDR1 and CDR2: SNHLY, FYNNEI.

The rearrangement links TRBV7-2 to TRBJ1-4; 7 positions match TRBD1. The ends lost 4 bases at V and 7 bases at J; junction bases unmatched: 6. Germline assignment: CDR1 SGHTA and CDR2 FQGNSA. There are 14 residues in the CDR3. CDR3 bases: TGTGCCAGCAGCTCCAGGGGGTCTCTTGAAAAACTGTTTTTT. Its translation: CASSSRGSLEKLFF.

The CDR3 region is CASGFGTSGPDTQYF. The CDR3, as DNA: TGTGCTAGTGGTTTTGGGACTAGCGGGCCAGATACGCAGTATTTT. The chain joins TRBV12-5 to TRBJ2-3, with TRBD2 matching 12 bases. This CDR3 contains 15 residues. Germline V gene sequence: CDR1 LGHNT, CDR2 FRNRAP. V lost 3 bases and J lost 4; bases outside the gene matches: 2.

J is TRBJ1-2 and V is TRBV19, with TRBD1 matching over 8 bases. CDR1 is LNHDA and CDR2 is SQIVND in the germline V gene (reference sequence). J was trimmed by 3 bases and V by 3 bases; bases with no gene match: 6. The CDR3 contains 15 residues. This chain's CDR3 is CASSIWDRSHYGYTF. The CDR3 bases are TGTGCCAGTAGTATTTGGGACAGGTCCCACTATGGCTACACCTTC.

The genes are TRBV5-1 and TRBJ2-7; perhaps TRBD1 as D (5 bases). This CDR3 contains 14 residues. Germline-derived CDR1 and CDR2 are SGHRS and YFSETQ. V was shortened by 2 bases and J by 3 bases, with 12 bases between the two germline ends. CDR3 sequence: CASSLGETLYEQYF. The CDR3 region has the DNA TGCGCCAGCAGCTTAGGGGAAACGCTCTACGAGCAGTACTTC.

Here the CDR3 reads CASSPVGLAANEQFF. CDR3 DNA sequence: TGCGCCAGCAGCCCCGTAGGACTAGCCGCGAATGAGCAGTTCTTC. The chain joins TRBV4-1 to TRBJ2-1; 8 bases map to TRBD2. The CDR3 is 15 residues long. The V segment lost 4 bases and the J segment 7 bases; nucleotides outside the gene matches: 9. CDR1 is MGHRA and CDR2 is YSYEKL in the germline V gene.

The rearrangement uses TRBV7-3 and TRBJ2-3, with TRBD2 matching over 7 bases. Germline CDR1 reads SGHTA; CDR2 reads FQGTGA. This CDR3 contains 19 residues. V lost 1 base and J lost 6; bases outside the gene matches: 19. The CDR3 nucleotides are TGTGCCAGCAGCTTAAGTTATGCGGGAGACCCCCGTGGTCTCGATACGCAGTATTTT. It specifies CASSLSYAGDPRGLDTQYF.

The chain links TRBV7-9 to TRBJ2-1, with 12 positions matching TRBD2. J gave up 3 bases and V 7 bases, and 4 bases lay outside the gene matches. Germline V lookup: CDR1 SEHNR, CDR2 FQNEAQ (reference sequence). The CDR3 consists of 15 residues. Here the CDR3 DNA reads TGTGCCAGCACACTAGCGGGAGGTTACTACAATGAGCAGTTCTTC. It yields the protein CASTLAGGYYNEQFF.

This clone occurred once. The chain couples TRBV7-9 to TRBJ2-2, with 10 bases matching TRBD2. Losses at the gene ends were 7 bases for V and 2 bases for J; bases not matched to a gene: 10. Germline V lookup: CDR1 SEHNR, CDR2 FQNEAQ (reference sequence). The CDR3 covers 17 residues. For the CDR3, the DNA is TGTGCCAGCACCAACCCCTCACTAGCGGGAAACACCGGGGAGCTGTTTTTT. Residues: CASTNPSLAGNTGELFF.

V and J are TRBV5-1 and TRBJ1-3; D not resolved. CDR1 and CDR2 (germline): SGHRS, YFSETQ. CDR3 length equals 16 residues. Deletions cut 7 bases from V and 0 bases from J, with 17 bases between. The CDR3 loop reads CASSPGRSISGNTIYF. CDR3 bases: TGCGCCAGCTCCCCAGGCAGGTCCATCTCTGGAAACACCATATATTTT.